The 28 T cell receptor beta chains listed next were all sequenced from one sample in a study of T cell responses to AZD1222 COVID-19 vaccine. Sequencing used immunoSEQ multiplex PCR; TCRdb keeps in-frame clones, though not all of them. This sample has roughly 150,000 clones, with approximately 87% found just once. The source material was peripheral blood, sampled 28 days after the second AZD1222 dose. The receptors shown here come from an adult who received the AZD1222 COVID-19 vaccine.

The V gene is TRBV11-2, the J gene TRBJ2-7, with D uncertain. From germline, CDR1 is SGHAT and CDR2 FQNNGV. Trimming stripped 3 bases from V and 2 bases from J, with 2 bases between. This CDR3 has 11 amino acids. Written as DNA, the CDR3 is TGTGCCAGCAGCTTGACCTACGAGCAGTACGTC. Translated: CASSLTYEQYV.

This clone showed up just a few times. Other nucleotide sequences from this sample produce the same CDR3. The gene calls are TRBV11-3 and TRBJ2-2; 7 bases are shared with TRBD1. CDR1 and CDR2 from the germline V gene are SGHNT and YENEEA. The CDR3 has 14 residues. The V segment lost 1 base and the J segment 4 bases; nucleotides outside the gene matches: 0. The CDR3 sequence is CASSLAGGTGELFF. The CDR3 DNA is TGTGCCAGCAGCTTAGCAGGGGGCACCGGGGAGCTGTTTTTT.

The chain is built from TRBV10-3 and TRBJ1-1; 7 nucleotides line up with TRBD1. The CDR3 spans 14 residues. Germline loops: CDR1 ENHRY, CDR2 SYGVKD. The junction had 2 bases not matched to a gene; V was cut back by 0 bases and J by 4 bases. CDR3 residues: CAISESPGGTEAFF. For the CDR3, the DNA is TGTGCCATCAGTGAGTCCCCAGGGGGCACTGAAGCTTTCTTT.

The chain recombines TRBV28 with TRBJ1-5, with 9 bases aligning to TRBD1. V dropped 5 bases and J dropped 6; count of bases not matched to a gene: 11. Germline CDR1 and CDR2: MDHEN and SYDVKM. The CDR3 runs to 16 residues. The CDR3 DNA follows: TGTGCCAGCAGTCCCGAAGGGACAGGGCGAGGTCAGCCCCAGCATTTT. This translates into CASSPEGTGRGQPQHF. Full variable domain (remainder filled in from reference TRBV28 and TRBJ1-5): DVKVTQSSRYLVKRTGEKVFLECVQDMDHENMFWYRQDPGLGLRLIYFSYDVKMKEKGDIPEGYSVSREKKERFSLILESASTNQTSMYLCASSPEGTGRGQPQHFGDGTRLSIL.

The chain recombines TRBV2 with TRBJ1-2, with D possibly matching TRBD1 (5 bases). There are 13 residues in the CDR3. V lost 5 bases and J 9 bases, leaving 16 bases between the germline ends. The germline CDR1 and CDR2 sequences are SNHLY and FYNNEI. The CDR3 DNA follows: TGTGCCAGCAGTCTGGACGGGACTATAAGCTACACCTTC. This encodes CASSLDGTISYTF.

The gene calls are TRBV2 and TRBJ2-5, with TRBD2 matching over 7 bases. Trimming removed 5 bases from V and 4 bases from J; junction bases left unmatched: 1. Germline V gene sequence: CDR1 SNHLY, CDR2 FYNNEI. The CDR3 loop spans 12 amino acids. As DNA, the CDR3 is TGTGCCAGCAGTCGGGGGGTAGAGACCCAGTACTTC. Protein product: CASSRGVETQYF.

The CDR3 here is CASSLGGSSPLHF. The CDR3, as DNA: TGCGCCAGCAGCTTGGGAGGGAGTTCACCCCTCCACTTT. The J gene is TRBJ1-6, the V gene TRBV5-1, with unresolved D. Germline V gene lookup returns CDR1 SGHRS and CDR2 YFSETQ. V lost 0 bases, J lost 9 bases, and 7 bases lay in between. There are 13 residues in the CDR3. The whole variable domain, remainder taken from reference TRBV5-1 and TRBJ1-6, is KAGVTQTPRYLIKTRGQQVTLSCSPISGHRSVSWYQQTPGQGLQFLFEYFSETQRNKGNFPGRFSGRQFSNSRSEMNVSTLELGDSALYLCASSLGGSSPLHFGNGTRLTVT.

V and J are TRBV5-4 and TRBJ1-1; a possible D gene is TRBD1 (6 bases). This CDR3 comprises 14 residues. Germline V gives CDR1 SGHNT, CDR2 YYREEE (reference sequence). V shed 5 bases and J shed 1 base, with 12 bases lying between them. This CDR3 reads CASRSDSENTEAFF. CDR3 nucleotide sequence: TGTGCCAGCAGATCGGACAGCGAGAACACTGAAGCTTTCTTT.

V is TRBV6-2 or TRBV6-3 and J is TRBJ2-3; no firm D call. This CDR3 contains 16 residues. V lost 0 bases to trimming and J lost 0 bases, with 10 bases between them. Germline assignment: CDR1 MNHEY and CDR2 SVGEGT. The CDR3 sequence is CASSYSRQLSTDTQYF. CDR3 coding DNA: TGTGCCAGCAGTTACTCGAGGCAGCTTAGCACAGATACGCAGTATTTT.

The rearrangement uses TRBV18 and TRBJ1-1; 7 nucleotides align to TRBD1. Germline V gene sequence: CDR1 KGHSH, CDR2 LQKENI. The CDR3 length is 15 residues. Trimming cost V 2 bases and J 0 bases; bases outside gene matches: 3. CDR3 residues: CASSPSTGLNTEAFF. The CDR3 nucleotides read TGTGCCAGCTCACCATCGACAGGGTTGAACACTGAAGCTTTCTTT.

This chain connects TRBV27 to TRBJ1-4, with 7 positions matching TRBD1. V dropped 6 bases and J dropped 5; count of bases not matched to a gene: 3. The CDR3 is 13 amino acids. The V gene's germline CDR1 is MNHEY and CDR2 SMNVEV (reference sequence). The CDR3 DNA follows: TGTGCCAGCAGACCGACAGGGAATGAAAAACTGTTTTTT. The encoded protein is CASRPTGNEKLFF.

This chain uses TRBV7-6 with TRBJ2-1; D is undetermined. This CDR3 has 16 amino acids. V gave up 1 base and J gave up 2 bases, with 12 bases separating them. Germline V gene sequence: CDR1 SGHVS, CDR2 FNYEAQ. CDR3 amino acids: CASSLGTSLAYNEQFF. The DNA of the CDR3 is TGTGCCAGCAGCTTAGGTACGTCTCTAGCCTACAATGAGCAGTTCTTC.

The chain recombines TRBV24-1 with TRBJ2-5, with 9 bases that match TRBD2. CDR1 and CDR2 from the germline V gene are KGHDR and SFDVKD. J was trimmed by 1 base and V by 3 bases; bases with no gene match: 11. The CDR3 length is 18 residues. The CDR3: CATSDPFRSGGPQETQYF. In DNA, the CDR3 is TGTGCCACCAGTGATCCATTTCGGAGCGGGGGGCCCCAAGAGACCCAGTACTTC.

This chain connects TRBV20-1 to TRBJ2-6; possibly TRBD1 or TRBD2 for D (5 bases each). The germline V gene encodes CDR1 DFQATT and CDR2 SNEGSKA (reference sequence). V was cut by 3 bases and J by 2 bases, with 11 bases left in between. This CDR3 comprises 15 residues. This CDR3 reads CSASVGGTGANVLTF. The CDR3 DNA reads TGCAGTGCTAGTGTTGGGGGAACTGGGGCCAACGTCCTGACTTTC.

This clone was seen a single time. The chain combines TRBV5-1 with TRBJ1-1; D unclear. With 0 bases removed from V and 0 bases from J, the gap between germline ends came to 0 bases. CDR1 is SGHRS, CDR2 YFSETQ, per germline. There are 12 residues in the CDR3. The CDR3, as DNA: TGCGCCAGCAGCTTGGTGAACACTGAAGCTTTCTTT. Its translation is CASSLVNTEAFF.

This chain joins TRBV7-2 and TRBJ1-1; no clear D. The CDR3 contains 14 residues. Germline V CDR1 and CDR2: SGHTA, FQGNSA. V dropped 4 bases and J dropped 0 bases, with 9 bases sitting between them. The CDR3 loop reads CASSSVLMNTEAFF. CDR3 bases: TGTGCCAGCAGCTCAGTTTTGATGAACACTGAAGCTTTCTTT.

The chain couples TRBV15 to TRBJ1-4; the D gene is possibly TRBD1 (5 bases). V lost 2 bases to trimming and J lost 8 bases, with 18 bases between them. Germline CDR1 is LNHNV and CDR2 is YYDKDF (reference sequence). The CDR3 has 16 amino acids. This CDR3 reads CATSRYPGAGGEKLFF. The CDR3 DNA sequence: TGTGCCACCAGCAGATACCCCGGGGCAGGTGGCGAAAAACTGTTTTTT.

The chain employs TRBV3-1 (or the pseudogene TRBV3-2) and TRBJ1-6; D might be TRBD1 (6 bases). Trimming removed 4 bases from V and 5 bases from J, with 12 bases in between. From germline, CDR1 is LGHDT and CDR2 YNNKEL (reference sequence). This CDR3 is built from 15 residues. The CDR3 reads CASSRVRGNNSPLHF. DNA for the CDR3: TGTGCCAGCAGCCGTGTTAGGGGGAATAATTCACCCCTCCACTTT.

The J gene is TRBJ2-7, the V gene TRBV28, with 8 positions matching TRBD1. J lost 10 bases, V lost 5 bases, and 13 bases had no gene match. This CDR3 region has 14 residues. Germline CDR1 MDHEN, CDR2 SYDVKM. CDR3 loop: CASSGGTGKSLQYV. The CDR3 nucleotides are TGTGCCAGCAGTGGGGGGACAGGCAAATCCCTCCAGTACGTC.

The chain recombines TRBV12-3 or TRBV12-4 with TRBJ2-2, with 7 bases matching TRBD1. The DNA matches TRBJ1-3 better at its end, which makes the J call doubtful. The CDR3 spans 13 residues. The CDR3: CASSLKEGATIYF. The CDR3 region has the DNA TGTGCCAGCAGTTTAAAGGAGGGGGCCACCATATATTTT.

V usage is TRBV9 and J usage is TRBJ1-2, with D perhaps matching TRBD1 (5 bases). Trimming left V 4 bases short and J 0 bases short, with 25 bases between. Germline CDR1 is SGDLS and CDR2 is YYNGEE. CDR3 length: 19 residues. The CDR3 region is CASSSGPAGGDRANYGYTF. CDR3 nucleotide sequence: TGTGCCAGCAGCTCGGGGCCAGCGGGGGGGGACCGAGCTAACTATGGCTACACCTTC.

The J gene is TRBJ2-4, the V gene TRBV23-1; D not certain. TRBV23-1 is designated an ORF whose function remains uncertain. The CDR3 is made up of 16 amino acids. V dropped 0 bases and J dropped 2 bases, with 11 bases sitting between them. The CDR3 loop reads CASSQSLPETKNIQYF. CDR3 DNA: TGCGCCAGCAGTCAATCTCTTCCGGAGACCAAAAACATTCAGTACTTC.

V gene TRBV5-8 combines with J gene TRBJ2-1, with 15 bases matching TRBD2. The CDR3 contains 18 residues. Per the germline V gene, CDR1 is SGHTS and CDR2 is YDEGEE. V dropped 1 base and J dropped 6; count of bases not matched to a gene: 8. This CDR3 is CASSLRGLAGGFRNEQFF. CDR3 nucleotides: TGTGCCAGCAGCTTGAGGGGACTAGCGGGGGGCTTCCGCAATGAGCAGTTCTTC.

This chain links TRBV4-1 with TRBJ1-5; 7 bases map to TRBD1. This CDR3 contains 15 residues. Germline V gene lookup returns CDR1 MGHRA and CDR2 YSYEKL. V gave up 5 bases and J gave up 1 base; unmatched junction bases: 5. CDR3 residues: CASSIDRVSNQPQHF. CDR3 DNA: TGCGCCAGCAGCATCGACAGGGTGAGCAATCAGCCCCAGCATTTT.

The count of this clone is one. J is TRBJ2-1 and V is TRBV7-5; the tabulated D call, TRBD2, remains unverified against the DNA. TRBV7-5 is noted as a pseudogene. The CDR3 runs 15 residues. The CDR3 here is CARSLVAGGLGEQFF. CDR3 coding DNA: TGTGCCAGAAGCTTAGTGGCGGGAGGGCTGGGTGAGCAGTTCTTC.

This clone was picked up one time. This chain joins TRBV7-9 and TRBJ1-4; no firm D call. V was cut by 7 bases and J by 8 bases, with 17 bases left in between. The CDR3 runs to 14 residues. Germline V gene lookup returns CDR1 SEHNR and CDR2 FQNEAQ (reference sequence). The CDR3, as DNA: TGTGCCAGCACCACCCCGGGGTCGGGAGAAAAACTGTTTTTT. Translation gives CASTTPGSGEKLFF.

CDR3 region: CSVERTGIDYGYTF. CDR3 coding DNA: TGCAGCGTTGAACGGACAGGGATCGACTATGGCTACACCTTC. The chain employs TRBV29-1 and TRBJ1-2; TRBD1 agrees at 8 bases. The CDR3 is made up of 14 amino acids. Germline CDR1 is SQVTM and CDR2 is ANQGSEA. J lost 3 bases, V lost 2 bases, and 5 bases had no gene match.

V and J are TRBV7-2 and TRBJ1-2, with D maybe TRBD1 (5 bases). V lost 7 bases to trimming and J lost 1 base, with 10 bases between them. The CDR3 covers 13 residues. Germline V gene lookup returns CDR1 SGHTA and CDR2 FQGNSA. In nucleotides, the CDR3 is TGTGCCAGCAACCGGGGGGATAACTATGGCTACACCTTC. Its protein product is CASNRGDNYGYTF. Looking up the rest from reference TRBV7-2 and TRBJ1-2 gives the full variable domain: GAGVSQSPSNKVTEKGKDVELRCDPISGHTALYWYRQSLGQGLEFLIYFQGNSAPDKSGLPSDRFSAERTGGSVSTLTIQRTQQEDSAVYLCASNRGDNYGYTFGSGTRLTVV.